These T cell receptor beta chains were read from a single sample in a study of identical twins. TCRdb independently ran MiXCR on the 5' RACE reads; one entry per CDR3 protein. The sample gives around 250,000 distinct CDR3 sequences, about 13% of which show up once; more than 3.5% is in the top ten. These same records also appear under a second study, on yellow fever vaccine responses in identical twins.

The sample was memory (CD45RO+) T cells sorted from blood. Receptors originate from a woman under 30 in good health. Each CDR3 is given with its conserved first and last residue. D genes are given only for firm matches. Where a row states a size, it is once, few, many or the class of an expanded clone; other rows omit it.

D gene: -
V gene: TRBV7-2
J gene: TRBJ2-2
CDR3 length: 15
clone size: few
CDR3 DNA: TGTGCCAGCAGCCGAGAGACAGGATACACCGGGGAGCTGTTTTTT
CDR3 protein: CASSRETGYTGELFF

D gene: TRBD2
V gene: TRBV7-2
J gene: TRBJ2-1
CDR3 length: 14
clone size: -
CDR3 DNA: TGTGCCAGCGACTTAGCGGGAGCCTACAATGAGCAGTTCTTC
CDR3 protein: CASDLAGAYNEQFF

D gene: -
V gene: TRBV11-2
J gene: TRBJ2-1
CDR3 length: 15
clone size: -
CDR3 DNA: TGTGCCAGCAGCTTAGAAATGGGGGGCCTGTATGAGCAGTTCTTC
CDR3 protein: CASSLEMGGLYEQFF

D gene: -
V gene: TRBV5-1
J gene: TRBJ2-5
CDR3 length: 14
clone size: -
CDR3 DNA: TGCGCCAGCAGCATCGGGTCGAAACAAGAGACCCAGTACTTC
CDR3 protein: CASSIGSKQETQYF

D gene: -
V gene: TRBV20-1
J gene: TRBJ2-3
CDR3 length: 15
clone size: -
CDR3 DNA: TGCAGTGCTAGATCTGCGGCCTCAGTCACAGATACGCAGTATTTT
CDR3 protein: CSARSAASVTDTQYF

D gene: TRBD2
V gene: TRBV5-6
J gene: TRBJ2-3
CDR3 length: 17
clone size: -
CDR3 DNA: TGTGCCAGCAGCTTCCTAGCGGGAGGTTCTAGCACAGATACGCAGTATTTT
CDR3 protein: CASSFLAGGSSTDTQYF

D gene: -
V gene: TRBV7-2
J gene: TRBJ2-1
CDR3 length: 15
clone size: many
CDR3 DNA: TGTGCCAGCAGCTTCACTCCGAGGACCTACAATGAGCAGTTCTTC
CDR3 protein: CASSFTPRTYNEQFF

D gene: TRBD2
V gene: TRBV20-1
J gene: TRBJ2-5
CDR3 length: 16
clone size: many
CDR3 DNA: TGCAGTGCTAGAGGGGTTCTAGCGGGGGTCCAAGAGACCCAGTACTTC
CDR3 protein: CSARGVLAGVQETQYF

D gene: TRBD1
V gene: TRBV7-7
J gene: TRBJ2-7
CDR3 length: 15
clone size: few
CDR3 DNA: TGTGCTAGCAGCCCCCGGACAGGGATACCCTACGAGCAGTACTTC
CDR3 protein: CASSPRTGIPYEQYF

D gene: -
V gene: TRBV12-3/TRBV12-4
J gene: TRBJ2-5
CDR3 length: 14
clone size: -
CDR3 DNA: TGTGCCAGCGGTCCCTCCGGGGACCAAGAGACCCAGTACTTC
CDR3 protein: CASGPSGDQETQYF

D gene: -
V gene: TRBV7-2
J gene: TRBJ2-7
CDR3 length: 13
clone size: -
CDR3 DNA: TGTGCCAGCAGCCAACCACAGAAATACGAGCAGTACTTC
CDR3 protein: CASSQPQKYEQYF

D gene: -
V gene: TRBV20-1
J gene: TRBJ2-4
CDR3 length: 15
clone size: -
CDR3 DNA: TGCAGTGCTGATACCCTACGGCTAGCCAAAAACATTCAGTACTTC
CDR3 protein: CSADTLRLAKNIQYF

D gene: -
V gene: TRBV6-5
J gene: TRBJ2-3
CDR3 length: 13
clone size: -
CDR3 DNA: TGTGCCAGCAGTTACAGCGAACTAGATACGCAGTATTTT
CDR3 protein: CASSYSELDTQYF

D gene: TRBD2
V gene: TRBV6-2/TRBV6-3
J gene: TRBJ2-1
CDR3 length: 14
clone size: once
CDR3 DNA: TGTGCCAGCACCATAGCGGGAGATAGCAATGAGCAGTTCTTC
CDR3 protein: CASTIAGDSNEQFF

D gene: TRBD2
V gene: TRBV6-1
J gene: TRBJ2-1
CDR3 length: 19
clone size: -
CDR3 DNA: TGTGCCAGCAGTCCCCGGACTAGCGGGAGTGCTAGCTCCTACAATGAGCAGTTCTTC
CDR3 protein: CASSPRTSGSASSYNEQFF

D gene: TRBD2
V gene: TRBV5-6
J gene: TRBJ2-3
CDR3 length: 19
clone size: few
CDR3 DNA: TGTGCCAGCAGCTTATTAAGCCTTCGGCTAGCGGCACACACAGATACGCAGTATTTT
CDR3 protein: CASSLLSLRLAAHTDTQYF

D gene: TRBD2
V gene: TRBV5-1
J gene: TRBJ2-1
CDR3 length: 17
clone size: many
CDR3 DNA: TGCGCCAGCAGCTTGGGCGTAGCGGGGGGACTCTACAATGAGCAGTTCTTC
CDR3 protein: CASSLGVAGGLYNEQFF

D gene: TRBD1
V gene: TRBV24-1
J gene: TRBJ1-1
CDR3 length: 17
clone size: many
CDR3 DNA: TGTGCCACCAGTGAGTCAACCTCGGGACAGAAGAACACTGAAGCTTTCTTT
CDR3 protein: CATSESTSGQKNTEAFF

D gene: -
V gene: TRBV5-1
J gene: TRBJ2-7
CDR3 length: 16
clone size: few
CDR3 DNA: TGCGCCAGCAGCCCCCGGGGAACAGGGAGCTCCTACGAGCAGTACTTC
CDR3 protein: CASSPRGTGSSYEQYF

D gene: -
V gene: TRBV18
J gene: TRBJ2-1
CDR3 length: 14
clone size: once
CDR3 DNA: TGTGCCAGCTCACGGGCGGGGACACTGAATGAGCAGTTCTTC
CDR3 protein: CASSRAGTLNEQFF

D gene: -
V gene: TRBV6-2/TRBV6-3
J gene: TRBJ2-1
CDR3 length: 17
clone size: -
CDR3 DNA: TGTGCCAGCAGTTACCCCCCCTTCGGTAGCTCCTACAATGAGCAGTTCTTC
CDR3 protein: CASSYPPFGSSYNEQFF

D gene: -
V gene: TRBV7-9
J gene: TRBJ2-5
CDR3 length: 13
clone size: -
CDR3 DNA: TGTGCCAGCAGCTTTTCGTCTCAAGAGACCCAGTACTTC
CDR3 protein: CASSFSSQETQYF

D gene: -
V gene: TRBV5-4
J gene: TRBJ1-3
CDR3 length: 15
clone size: once
CDR3 DNA: TGTGCCAGCAGCGGCCTAGACAGCTCTGGAAACACCATATATTTT
CDR3 protein: CASSGLDSSGNTIYF

D gene: -
V gene: TRBV9
J gene: TRBJ2-7
CDR3 length: 14
clone size: many
CDR3 DNA: TGTGCCAGCAGCGTAGTGGGACAATCCTACGAGCAGTACTTC
CDR3 protein: CASSVVGQSYEQYF

D gene: TRBD1
V gene: TRBV28
J gene: TRBJ2-7
CDR3 length: 14
clone size: -
CDR3 DNA: TGTGCCAGCAGCCTCTCCAGGGGGTGGTACGAGCAGTACTTC
CDR3 protein: CASSLSRGWYEQYF

D gene: TRBD1
V gene: TRBV2
J gene: TRBJ1-6
CDR3 length: 14
clone size: -
CDR3 DNA: TGTGCCAGCTTCGGACAGGATTATAATTCACCCCTCCACTTT
CDR3 protein: CASFGQDYNSPLHF

D gene: TRBD2
V gene: TRBV5-1
J gene: TRBJ2-1
CDR3 length: 15
clone size: many
CDR3 DNA: TGCGCCAGCAGCTTAACTAGCGGGGGTGGCAATGAGCAGTTCTTC
CDR3 protein: CASSLTSGGGNEQFF

D gene: -
V gene: TRBV11-3
J gene: TRBJ2-3
CDR3 length: 18
clone size: many
CDR3 DNA: TGTGCCAGCAGCTTAGAGCTGGGGCGGGGGCGTTTCACAGATACGCAGTATTTT
CDR3 protein: CASSLELGRGRFTDTQYF

D gene: TRBD2
V gene: TRBV6-4
J gene: TRBJ2-1
CDR3 length: 14
clone size: once
CDR3 DNA: TGTGCCAGCAGTCGGGCGGGGGGGATGGATGAGCAGTTCTTC
CDR3 protein: CASSRAGGMDEQFF